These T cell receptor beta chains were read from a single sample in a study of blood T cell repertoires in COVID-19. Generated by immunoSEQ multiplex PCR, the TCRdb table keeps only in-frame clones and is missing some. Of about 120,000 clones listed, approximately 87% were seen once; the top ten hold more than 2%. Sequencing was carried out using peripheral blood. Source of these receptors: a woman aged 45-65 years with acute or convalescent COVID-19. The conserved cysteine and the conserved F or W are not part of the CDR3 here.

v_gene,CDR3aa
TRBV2,ASSPIYEQY
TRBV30,ACSGLAGVGQY
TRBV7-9,ASSYGTVRYGYT
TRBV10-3,AISGRGGRYEQY
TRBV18,ASSPSVASGTSPGELF
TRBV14,ASSSRRIPNTEAF
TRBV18,ASSPPGISYEQY
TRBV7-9,ASQTGITEAF
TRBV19,ASSTVGGLNGELF
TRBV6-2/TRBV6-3,ASSQTGTGRMNTEAF
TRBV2,ASSPRYEQY
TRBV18,ASSKTGGAYEQY
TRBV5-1,ASSLAQGSMNTEAF
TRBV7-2,ASSKQGSPLH
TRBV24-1,ATSDDRGPAKNIQY
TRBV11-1,ASSSWGREAYEQY
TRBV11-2,ASSSAGSNTEAF
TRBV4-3,ASSTFAGGDYEQY
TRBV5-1,ASSLGQANEKLF
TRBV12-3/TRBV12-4,ASTAAGKETQY
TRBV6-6,ASSYWGDNEQF
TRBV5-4,ASSFRGTGANVLT
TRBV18,ASSRGQLSSGNTIY
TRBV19,ASRDRGFSPLH
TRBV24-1,ALGPGQGGENTEAF
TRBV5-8,ASSLEGWGRNSPLH
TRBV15,ATSRAGNTEAF
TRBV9,ASSVTDNEQF
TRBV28,ASSFQGSQNQPQH
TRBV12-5,ASGPTGTEKLF
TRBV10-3,AISVDRSNYGYT
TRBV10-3,AISESWDRDNYGYT
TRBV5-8,ASSLQGASTDTQY
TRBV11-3,ASSSYRGRTNEKLF
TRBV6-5,ASSYRTSGTGELF
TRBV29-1,SVLGGAGQETQY
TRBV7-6,ASSLNPTGGGYEQY
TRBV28,ASSEDRGSYGYT
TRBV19,ASGTSGTYEQY